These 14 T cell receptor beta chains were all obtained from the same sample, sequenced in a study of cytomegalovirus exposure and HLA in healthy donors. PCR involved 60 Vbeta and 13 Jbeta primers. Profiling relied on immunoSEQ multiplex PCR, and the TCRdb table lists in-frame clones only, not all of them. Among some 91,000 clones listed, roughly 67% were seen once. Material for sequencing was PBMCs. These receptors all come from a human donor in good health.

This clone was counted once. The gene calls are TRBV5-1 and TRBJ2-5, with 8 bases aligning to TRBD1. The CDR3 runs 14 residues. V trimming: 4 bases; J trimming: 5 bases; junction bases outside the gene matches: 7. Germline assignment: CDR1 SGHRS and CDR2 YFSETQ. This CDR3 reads CASSLGQDGETQYF. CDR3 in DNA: TGCGCCAGCAGCCTGGGACAGGATGGGGAGACCCAGTACTTC.

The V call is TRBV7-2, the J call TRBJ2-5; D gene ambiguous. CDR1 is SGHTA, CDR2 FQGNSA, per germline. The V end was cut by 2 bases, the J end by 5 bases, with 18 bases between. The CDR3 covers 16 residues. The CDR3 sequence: CASSLRWRDRLETQYF. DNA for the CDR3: TGTGCCAGCAGCTTAAGATGGAGAGACCGTCTGGAGACCCAGTACTTC.

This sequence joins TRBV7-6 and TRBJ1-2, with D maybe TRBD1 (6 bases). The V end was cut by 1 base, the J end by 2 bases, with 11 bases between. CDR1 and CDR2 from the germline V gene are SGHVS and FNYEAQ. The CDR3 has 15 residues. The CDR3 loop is CASSLDRGQNYGYTF. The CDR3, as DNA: TGTGCCAGCAGCTTAGATCGAGGACAGAACTATGGCTACACCTTC.

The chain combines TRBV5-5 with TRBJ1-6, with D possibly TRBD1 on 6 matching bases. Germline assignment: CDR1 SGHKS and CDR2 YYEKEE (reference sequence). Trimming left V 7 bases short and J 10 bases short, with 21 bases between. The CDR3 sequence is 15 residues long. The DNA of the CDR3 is TGTGCCAGCGCTTTTTGGGGCGGGGGGCGATCACCCCTCCACTTT. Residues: CASAFWGGGRSPLHF. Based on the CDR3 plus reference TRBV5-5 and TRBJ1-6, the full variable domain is DAGVTQSPTHLIKTRGQQVTLRCSPISGHKSVSWYQQVLGQGPQFIFQYYEKEERGRGNFPDRFSARQFPNYSSELNVNALLLGDSALYLCASAFWGGGRSPLHFGNGTRLTVT.

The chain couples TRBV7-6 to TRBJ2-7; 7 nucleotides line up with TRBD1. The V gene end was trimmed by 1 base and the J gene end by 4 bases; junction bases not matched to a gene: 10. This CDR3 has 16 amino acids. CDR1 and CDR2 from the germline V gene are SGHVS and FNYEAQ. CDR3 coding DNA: TGTGCCAGCAGCTTAGGAGGGGGCGAGGGACGATACGAGCAGTACTTC. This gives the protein CASSLGGGEGRYEQYF.

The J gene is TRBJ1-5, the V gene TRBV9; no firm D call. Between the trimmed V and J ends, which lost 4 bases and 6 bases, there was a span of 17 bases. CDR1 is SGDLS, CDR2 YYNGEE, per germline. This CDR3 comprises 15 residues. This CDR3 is CASSTASGKGQPQHF. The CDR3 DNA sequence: TGTGCCAGCAGCACCGCGTCGGGGAAGGGTCAGCCCCAGCATTTT.

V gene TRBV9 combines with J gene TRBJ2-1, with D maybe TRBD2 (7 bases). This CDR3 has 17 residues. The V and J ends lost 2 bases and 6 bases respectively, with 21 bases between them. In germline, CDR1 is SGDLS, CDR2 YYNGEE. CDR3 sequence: CASSVQIRGAGANEQFF. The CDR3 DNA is TGTGCCAGCAGCGTTCAGATCCGGGGGGCCGGGGCCAATGAGCAGTTCTTC.

The chain's CDR3 is CASSLATGVVGTNQPQHF. The CDR3 DNA follows: TGTGCCAGCAGCTTAGCCACAGGGGTTGTAGGGACCAATCAGCCCCAGCATTTT. The chain employs TRBV7-9 and TRBJ1-5; 7 nucleotides line up with TRBD1. The CDR3 is 18 amino acids. Per the germline V gene, CDR1 is SEHNR and CDR2 is FQNEAQ (reference sequence). After removal of 0 bases from V and 3 bases from J, the junction contained 11 bases not matched to a gene.

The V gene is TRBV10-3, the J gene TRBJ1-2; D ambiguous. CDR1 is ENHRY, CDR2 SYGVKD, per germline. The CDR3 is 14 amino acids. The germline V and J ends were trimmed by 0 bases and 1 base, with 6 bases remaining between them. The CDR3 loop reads CAISESGGNYGYTF. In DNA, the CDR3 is TGTGCCATCAGTGAGTCAGGAGGTAACTATGGCTACACCTTC.

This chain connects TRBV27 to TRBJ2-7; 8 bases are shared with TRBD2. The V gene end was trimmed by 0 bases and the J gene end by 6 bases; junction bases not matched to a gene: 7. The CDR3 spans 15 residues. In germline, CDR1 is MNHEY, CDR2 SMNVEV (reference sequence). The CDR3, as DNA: TGTGCCAGCAGTTTATCGAGTCTAGCGGGTGGCGAGCAGTACTTC. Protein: CASSLSSLAGGEQYF.

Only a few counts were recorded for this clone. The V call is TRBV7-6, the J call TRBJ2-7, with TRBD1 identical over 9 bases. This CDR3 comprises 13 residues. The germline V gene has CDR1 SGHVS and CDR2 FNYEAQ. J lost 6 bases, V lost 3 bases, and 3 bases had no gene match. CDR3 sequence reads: CASSLGQGGEQYF. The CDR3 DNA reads TGTGCCAGCAGCTTGGGACAGGGAGGCGAGCAGTACTTC.

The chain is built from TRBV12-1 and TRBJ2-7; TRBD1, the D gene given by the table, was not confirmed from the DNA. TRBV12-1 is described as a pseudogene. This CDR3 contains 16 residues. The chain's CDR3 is CASGRDRTGGTYEQYF. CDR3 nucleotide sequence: TGTGCCAGCGGACGAGATCGGACAGGGGGAACCTACGAGCAGTACTTC.

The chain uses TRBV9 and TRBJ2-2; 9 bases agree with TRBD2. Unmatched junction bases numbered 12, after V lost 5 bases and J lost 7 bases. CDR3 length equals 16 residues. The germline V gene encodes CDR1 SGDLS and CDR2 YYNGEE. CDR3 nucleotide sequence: TGTGCCAGCAGACCAGGGACTAGCCTTGTAGACGGGGAGCTGTTTTTT. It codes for CASRPGTSLVDGELFF. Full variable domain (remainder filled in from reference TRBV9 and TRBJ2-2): DSGVTQTPKHLITATGQRVTLRCSPRSGDLSVYWYQQSLDQGLQFLIQYYNGEERAKGNILERFSAQQFPDLHSELNLSSLELGDSALYFCASRPGTSLVDGELFFGEGSRLTVL.

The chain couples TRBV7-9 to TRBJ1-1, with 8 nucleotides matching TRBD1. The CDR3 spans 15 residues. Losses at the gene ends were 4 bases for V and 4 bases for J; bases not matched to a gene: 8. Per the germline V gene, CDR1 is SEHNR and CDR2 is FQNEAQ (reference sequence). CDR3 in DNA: TGTGCCAGCAGCTCGACGGACAGGGTCGGCACTGAAGCTTTCTTT. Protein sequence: CASSSTDRVGTEAFF.